A single T cell receptor (beta chain) is shown here with its context. The CDR3 is 19 residues long. V shed 3 bases and J shed 4 bases, with 25 bases lying between them. Germline-derived CDR1 and CDR2 are SEHNR and FQNEAQ (reference sequence). This entry is derived from a study of siplizumab effects on memory and regulatory T cells. Measured with immunoSEQ multiplex PCR; TCRdb has only the in-frame clones, and not every one. The sample consists of 100,000 or so clones, about 93% of them appearing once. The TCR sequence derives from a human donor in good health. V is TRBV7-9 and J is TRBJ1-3; D remains ambiguous. Sequenced: Tregs sorted from blood. CDR3 sequence: CASSFGERTVDSLGNTIYF. DNA of the CDR3: TGTGCCAGCAGCTTTGGGGAAAGGACTGTCGACTCCTTAGGAAACACCATATATTTT.